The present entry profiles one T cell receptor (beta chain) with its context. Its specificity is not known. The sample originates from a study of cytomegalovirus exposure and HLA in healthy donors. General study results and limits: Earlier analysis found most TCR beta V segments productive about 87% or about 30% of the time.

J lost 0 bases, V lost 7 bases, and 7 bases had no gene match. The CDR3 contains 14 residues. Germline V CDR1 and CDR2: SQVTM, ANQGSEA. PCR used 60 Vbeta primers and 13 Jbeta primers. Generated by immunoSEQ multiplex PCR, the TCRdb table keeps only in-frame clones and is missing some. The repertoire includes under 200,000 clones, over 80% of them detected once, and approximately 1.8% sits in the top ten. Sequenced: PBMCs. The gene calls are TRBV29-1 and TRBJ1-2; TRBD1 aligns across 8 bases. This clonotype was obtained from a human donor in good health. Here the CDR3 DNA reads TGCAGCGGGCAGGGGGCTGAAGCTAACTATGGCTACACCTTC. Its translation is CSGQGAEANYGYTF. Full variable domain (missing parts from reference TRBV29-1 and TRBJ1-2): SAVISQKPSRDICQRGTSLTIQCQVDSQVTMMFWYRQQPGQSLTLIATANQGSEATYESGFVIDKFPISRPNLTFSTLTVSNMSPEDSSIYLCSGQGAEANYGYTFGSGTRLTVV.